The 2 T cell receptor beta chains presented below share a single source sample, sequenced in a study of graft-versus-host responses after intestinal transplantation (dated by TCRdb to about 2021). Library generation was performed with the immunoSEQ multiplex PCR assay. Entries here come from immuneACCESS through TCRdb and include only in-frame sequences with V and J called. Some clones fail to appear in such tables; in the studies checked, an unresolved V gene covers under half of the shortfall, and the cause of the remainder is unknown. A total of around 18,000 clones appear in this sample, roughly 90% of them only once. The ten largest clones represent 1.9% of the sample. Sequenced material: PBMCs, taken roughly 54 weeks after transplant. All receptors derive from a human patient who received an intestinal transplant, so some T cells may come from the graft donor.

This chain connects TRBV25-1 to TRBJ2-2, with a tentative D call TRBD1 (6 bases). Germline loops: CDR1 MGHDK, CDR2 SYGVNS. The CDR3 loop spans 15 amino acids. Trimming shortened V by 6 bases and J by 4 bases, and 15 bases separated the two germline ends. CDR3 nucleotides: TGTGCCAGCAGGGCCACAGGGCCCAGCACCGGGGAGCTGTTTTTT. The encoded protein is CASRATGPSTGELFF.

This chain links TRBV2 with TRBJ2-1; D might be TRBD2 (6 bases). The CDR3 has 12 amino acids. The V gene's germline CDR1 is SNHLY and CDR2 FYNNEI. V lost 6 bases and J lost 6, with 9 bases in between. Written as DNA, the CDR3 is TGTGCCAGCAGCAAGACTAGCAATGAGCAGTTCTTC. It yields the protein CASSKTSNEQFF.